This TCR beta chain was identified in a study of T cell repertoires in cytomegalovirus infection. Study-wide context: It was the public TCR beta signatures that indicated both CMV infection and matching HLA type.

This clonotype was detected a few times. Its cognate antigen is unknown. Study results and caveats: Predominance within the ex vivo response was attributable to HLA-C-restricted CMV-specific TCR beta clonotypes.

MiXCR, applied by TCRdb to the reads, yields one record per CDR3 protein. The sample consists of 150,000 to 200,000 distinct CDR3 sequences, 8.5% to 10% of them appearing once. Germline CDR1 SGHDT, CDR2 YYEEEE. V gave up 3 bases and J gave up 2 bases; unmatched junction bases: 2. This CDR3 is built from 14 residues. The sequence derives from a human donor in good health (CMV status not recorded). Some clones in this sample may be carry-over from other donors' samples. The chain links TRBV5-6 to TRBJ2-7; 10 nucleotides agree with TRBD2. The material sequenced was PBMCs. The CDR3, as DNA: TGTGCCAGCAGCTCTAGCGGGAGCCCCTACGAGCAGTACTTC. Amino acid sequence: CASSSSGSPYEQYF.